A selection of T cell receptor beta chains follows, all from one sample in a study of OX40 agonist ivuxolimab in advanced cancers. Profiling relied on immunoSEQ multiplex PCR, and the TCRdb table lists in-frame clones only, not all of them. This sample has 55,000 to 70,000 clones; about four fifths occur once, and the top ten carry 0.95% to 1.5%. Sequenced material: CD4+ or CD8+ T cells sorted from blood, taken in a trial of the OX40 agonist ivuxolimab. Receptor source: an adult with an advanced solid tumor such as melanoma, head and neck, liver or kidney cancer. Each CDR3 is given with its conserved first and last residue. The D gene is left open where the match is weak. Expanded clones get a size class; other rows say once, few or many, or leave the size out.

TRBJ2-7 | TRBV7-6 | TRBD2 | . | CASSRTSGRTGGEQYF | TGTGCCAGCAGCCGAACTAGCGGGAGGACTGGTGGCGAGCAGTACTTC
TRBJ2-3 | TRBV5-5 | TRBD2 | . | CASSPARRGGGEDTQYF | TGTGCCAGCAGCCCCGCCAGGCGGGGGGGCGGGGAAGATACGCAGTATTTT
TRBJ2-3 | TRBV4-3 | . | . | CASSQVVTADTQYF | TGCGCCAGCAGCCAAGTCGTCACGGCAGATACGCAGTATTTT
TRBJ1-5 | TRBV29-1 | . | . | CSVEVGNQPQHF | TGCAGCGTTGAGGTAGGGAATCAGCCCCAGCATTTT
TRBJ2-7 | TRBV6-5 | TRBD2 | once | CASRAGRTPEYEQYF | TGTGCCAGCAGAGCCGGGAGGACACCAGAATACGAGCAGTACTTC
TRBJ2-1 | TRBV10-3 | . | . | CAIRTSVYEQFF | TGTGCCATCAGGACGTCCGTCTATGAGCAGTTCTTC
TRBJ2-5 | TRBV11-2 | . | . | CASSWLELETQYF | TGTGCCAGCAGCTGGCTAGAGTTGGAGACCCAGTACTTC
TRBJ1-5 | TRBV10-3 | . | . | CAISERGQPQHF | TGTGCCATCAGTGAAAGGGGCCAGCCCCAGCATTTT
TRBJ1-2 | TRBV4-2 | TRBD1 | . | CASSQETGGKNYGYTF | TGTGCCAGCAGCCAAGAAACAGGGGGCAAAAACTATGGCTACACCTTC
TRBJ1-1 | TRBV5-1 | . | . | CASSVIVNTEAFF | TGCGCCAGCAGCGTCATAGTGAACACTGAAGCTTTCTTT
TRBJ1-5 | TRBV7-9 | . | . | CASSLTSGDQPQHF | TGTGCCAGCAGCCTGACCTCCGGGGATCAGCCCCAGCATTTT
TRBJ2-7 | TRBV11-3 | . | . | CASSLKAGTYEQYF | TGTGCCAGCAGCTTAAAGGCGGGGACCTACGAGCAGTACTTC
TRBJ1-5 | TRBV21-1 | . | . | CASSTNVYRVWNQPQHF | TGTGCCAGCAGCACGAACGTTTACAGGGTATGGAATCAGCCCCAGCATTTT
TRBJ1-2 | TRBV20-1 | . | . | CSARESGYTF | TGCAGTGCCAGGGAGAGCGGCTACACCTTC
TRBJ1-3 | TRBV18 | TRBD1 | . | CASSVDRAAAGNTIYF | TGTGCCAGCTCAGTGGACAGGGCGGCGGCTGGAAACACCATATATTTT
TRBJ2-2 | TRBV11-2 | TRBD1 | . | CASSPGQWEPNTGELFF | TGTGCCAGCAGCCCGGGACAGTGGGAACCAAACACCGGGGAGCTGTTTTTT
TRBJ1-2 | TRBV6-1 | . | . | CASSEALLLRTPYGYTF | TGTGCCAGCAGTGAAGCGCTACTCCTACGGACCCCCTATGGCTACACCTTC
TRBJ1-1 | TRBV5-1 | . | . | CASSLGSAGAAEAFF | TGCGCCAGCAGCTTGGGCTCGGCAGGGGCGGCTGAAGCTTTCTTT
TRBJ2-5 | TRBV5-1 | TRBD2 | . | CASSLPSGGSREETQYF | TGCGCCAGCAGCTTGCCTAGCGGGGGTAGCAGGGAAGAGACCCAGTACTTC
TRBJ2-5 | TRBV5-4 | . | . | CASSPRGFQETQYF | TGTGCCAGCAGCCCCCGCGGTTTCCAAGAGACCCAGTACTTC
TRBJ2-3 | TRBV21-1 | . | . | CASTPGTSGGTDTQYF | TGTGCCAGCACGCCCGGGACTAGCGGGGGCACAGATACGCAGTATTTT
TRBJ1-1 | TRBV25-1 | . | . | CASSEGGAKNTEAFF | TGTGCCAGCAGTGAAGGGGGGGCGAAGAACACTGAAGCTTTCTTT
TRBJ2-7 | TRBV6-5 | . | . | CASSSGTKDEQYF | TGTGCCAGCAGTTCCGGGACAAAAGACGAGCAGTACTTC
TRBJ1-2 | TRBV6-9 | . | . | CASSYDPGVNYGYTF | TGTGCCAGCAGTTATGATCCCGGGGTTAACTATGGCTACACCTTC
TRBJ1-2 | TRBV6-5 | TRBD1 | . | CASSQGLGGGPATF | TGTGCCAGCAGCCAGGGCCTGGGAGGGGGCCCTGCCACCTTC
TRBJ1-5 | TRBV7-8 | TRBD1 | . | CASSPTTGDNQPQHF | TGTGCCAGCAGCCCCACTACAGGGGATAATCAGCCCCAGCATTTT
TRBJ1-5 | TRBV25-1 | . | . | CASSESVGQPQHF | TGTGCCAGCAGTGAATCGGTGGGACAGCCCCAGCATTTT
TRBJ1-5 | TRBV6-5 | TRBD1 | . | CASSLDRVAQPQHF | TGTGCCAGCAGCTTGGACAGGGTAGCTCAGCCCCAGCATTTT
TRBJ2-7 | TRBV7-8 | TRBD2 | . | CASSSGLAGGRSSYEQYF | TGTGCCAGCAGCTCGGGACTAGCGGGGGGCCGAAGCTCCTACGAGCAGTACTTC
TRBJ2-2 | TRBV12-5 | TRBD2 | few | CASGFAGEAGELFF | TGTGCTAGTGGTTTCGCGGGAGAGGCCGGGGAGCTGTTTTTT
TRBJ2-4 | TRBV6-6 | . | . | CASMGANDIQYF | TGTGCCAGCATGGGGGCGAACGACATTCAGTACTTC
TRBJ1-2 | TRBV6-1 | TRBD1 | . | CASSEQGATRMGYTF | TGTGCCAGCAGTGAGCAGGGGGCAACCAGGATGGGCTACACCTTC
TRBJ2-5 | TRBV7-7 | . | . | CASSSGRTFQETQYF | TGTGCTAGCAGCTCGGGCAGGACCTTCCAAGAGACCCAGTACTTC
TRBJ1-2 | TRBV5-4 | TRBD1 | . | CASSQDEGAYGYTF | TGTGCCAGCAGCCAAGATGAGGGGGCTTATGGCTACACCTTC
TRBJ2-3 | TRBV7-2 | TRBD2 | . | CASSSGTSGGRTQYF | TGTGCCAGCAGCTCCGGGACTAGCGGGGGCAGGACGCAGTATTTT
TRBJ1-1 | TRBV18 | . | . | CASSPGPENTEAFF | TGTGCCAGCTCTCCGGGACCGGAGAACACTGAAGCTTTCTTT